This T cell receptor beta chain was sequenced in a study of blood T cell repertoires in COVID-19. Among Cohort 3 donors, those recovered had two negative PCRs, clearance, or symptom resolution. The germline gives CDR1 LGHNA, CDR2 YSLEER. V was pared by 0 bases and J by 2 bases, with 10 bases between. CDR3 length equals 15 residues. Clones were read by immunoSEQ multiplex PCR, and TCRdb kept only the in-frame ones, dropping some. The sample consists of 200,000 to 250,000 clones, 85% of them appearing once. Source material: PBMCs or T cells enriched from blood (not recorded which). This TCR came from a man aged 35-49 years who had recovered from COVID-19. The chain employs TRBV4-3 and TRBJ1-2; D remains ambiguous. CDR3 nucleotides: TGCGCCAGCAGCCAAGATAATGGGAGGAACTATGGCTACACCTTC. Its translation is CASSQDNGRNYGYTF.